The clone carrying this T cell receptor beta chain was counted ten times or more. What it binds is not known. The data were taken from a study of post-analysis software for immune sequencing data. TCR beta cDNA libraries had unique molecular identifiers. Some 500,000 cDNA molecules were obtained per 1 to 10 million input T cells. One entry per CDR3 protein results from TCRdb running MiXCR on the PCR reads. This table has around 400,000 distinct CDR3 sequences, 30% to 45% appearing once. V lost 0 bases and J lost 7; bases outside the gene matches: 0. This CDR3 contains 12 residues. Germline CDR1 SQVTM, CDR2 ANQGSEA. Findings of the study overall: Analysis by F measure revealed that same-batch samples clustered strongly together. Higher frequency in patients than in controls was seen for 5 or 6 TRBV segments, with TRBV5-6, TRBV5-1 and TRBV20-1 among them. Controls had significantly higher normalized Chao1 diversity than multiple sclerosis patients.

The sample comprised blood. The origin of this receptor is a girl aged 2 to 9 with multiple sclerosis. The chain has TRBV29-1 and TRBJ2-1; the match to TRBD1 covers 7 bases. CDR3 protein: CSVEETGNEQFF. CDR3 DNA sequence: TGCAGCGTTGAAGAGACAGGGAATGAGCAGTTCTTC.